This T cell receptor (beta chain) was identified during a study of response to subunit inactivated influenza vaccine. Study results and limitations: Each seasonal influenza vaccination recruits few new T cells, the authors suggested.

TCRdb processed the RT-PCR reads anew with MiXCR; each CDR3 protein has one entry. The sample holds about half a million distinct CDR3 sequences, 9.5% to 13% seen once. The trim removed 2 bases at V and 3 bases at J, leaving 10 bases unmatched. The CDR3 covers 16 residues. The germline V gene has CDR1 MNHEY and CDR2 SMNVEV (reference sequence). About this clonotype itself: Its cognate antigen is unknown.

The rearrangement uses TRBV27 and TRBJ2-7, with TRBD1 matching over 7 bases. This material consisted of PBMCs from blood, taken about 6 weeks after vaccination. This clonotype was obtained from a man aged 50 to 60 who received an inactivated influenza vaccine. Written as DNA, the CDR3 is TGTGCCAGCAGTTTAACGAGACAGGGCGGCCACTACGAGCAGTACTTC. Protein sequence: CASSLTRQGGHYEQYF.